Below, 27 T cell receptor beta chains from the same sample are listed, as sequenced in a study of shared clonotypes between healthy human individuals. Profiling relied on immunoSEQ multiplex PCR, and the TCRdb table lists in-frame clones only, not all of them. Of 1.5 million to 2.5 million clones listed, about 95% are singletons. In the naive CD8 group, cells lacked CD45RO and were positively selected for CCR7, so terminally differentiated effector memory CD45RA+ cells were left out. Sequenced input: naive CD8+ T cells sorted from blood. The receptors stem from a man between 18 and 29 years old in good health.

V is TRBV7-2 and J is TRBJ2-2; the D gene is possibly TRBD2 (8 bases). The V and J ends lost 3 bases and 2 bases respectively, with 16 bases between them. CDR1 and CDR2 (germline): SGHTA, FQGNSA. The length of the CDR3 is 17 residues. CDR3 nucleotide sequence: TGTGCCAGCAGCTTCTCGGGAGGGGGCTACAACACCGGGGAGCTGTTTTTT. Translation gives CASSFSGGGYNTGELFF.

The V call is TRBV19, the J call TRBJ2-7, with TRBD2 as a possible D gene (5 bases). The CDR3 length is 14 residues. V was trimmed by 6 bases and J by 2 bases, leaving 14 bases between them. Per germline, CDR1 LNHDA and CDR2 SQIVND (reference sequence). As DNA, the CDR3 is TGTGCCAGTAGGTCGTTTGAGGGCCCCTACGAGCAGTACTTC. Translating gives CASRSFEGPYEQYF.

The chain links TRBV13 to TRBJ2-3, with 7 bases that match TRBD1. Germline trimming cut 6 bases from V and 4 bases from J; bases unmatched to any gene: 4. Germline CDR1 PRHDT, CDR2 FYEKMQ (reference sequence). The CDR3 has 13 residues. CDR3: CASRRQGSDTQYF. CDR3 coding DNA: TGTGCCAGCAGAAGACAGGGTTCAGATACGCAGTATTTT.

On this clone: Other DNA sequences in this sample translate to the same CDR3. The chain combines TRBV5-1 with TRBJ1-1; D gene ambiguous. The CDR3 has 14 amino acids. The V end lost 0 bases, the J end lost 1 base, and 7 bases lay between the germline ends. CDR1 is SGHRS and CDR2 is YFSETQ in the germline V gene. The CDR3 nucleotides read TGCGCCAGCAGCTTGGTCCCTTCGAACACTGAAGCTTTCTTT. Its protein is CASSLVPSNTEAFF.

V and J are TRBV11-3 and TRBJ2-2, with D unclear. Trimming stripped 1 base from V and 2 bases from J, with 8 bases between. Per germline, CDR1 SGHNT and CDR2 YENEEA. The CDR3 is 15 amino acids. Here the CDR3 reads CASSLVTINTGELFF. CDR3 in DNA: TGTGCCAGCAGCTTAGTGACAATTAACACCGGGGAGCTGTTTTTT.

The chain links TRBV5-6 to TRBJ2-7; D remains unclear. The V end was cut by 0 bases, the J end by 2 bases, with 9 bases between. The germline gives CDR1 SGHDT, CDR2 YYEEEE. The CDR3 length is 14 residues. CDR3 bases: TGTGCCAGCAGCTTGGGCCAGTCTCCCTACGAGCAGTACTTC. It is translated as CASSLGQSPYEQYF.

V and J are TRBV7-9 and TRBJ1-1; D is unresolved. Germline V gene lookup returns CDR1 SEHNR and CDR2 FQNEAQ (reference sequence). The germline V and J ends were trimmed by 5 bases and 2 bases, with 12 bases remaining between them. The CDR3 is made up of 14 amino acids. In DNA form, the CDR3 reads TGTGCCAGCAGCCCAGTGTGGGTAAACACTGAAGCTTTCTTT. This encodes CASSPVWVNTEAFF.

The chain links TRBV2 to TRBJ2-1, with D uncertain. There are 15 residues in the CDR3. Per germline, CDR1 SNHLY and CDR2 FYNNEI. V lost 4 bases, J lost 2 bases, and 12 bases lay in between. CDR3 protein: CASSVPSHPYNEQFF. The CDR3 DNA reads as TGTGCCAGCAGTGTACCGTCCCACCCCTACAATGAGCAGTTCTTC.

The V gene is TRBV7-3, the J gene TRBJ2-7, with 11 bases that match TRBD1. The J segment lost 5 bases and the V segment lost 5 bases, leaving 5 bases of the junction unmatched. This CDR3 has 14 residues. The V gene's germline CDR1 is SGHTA and CDR2 FQGTGA. CDR3 coding DNA: TGTGCCAGCAGCCCGTGGGGACAGGGGGACGAGCAGTACTTC. Translation gives CASSPWGQGDEQYF.

This chain connects TRBV6-6 to TRBJ2-5, with 8 bases that match TRBD1. The junction had 6 bases not matched to a gene; V was cut back by 4 bases and J by 5 bases. Germline V CDR1 and CDR2: MNHNY, SVGAGI (reference sequence). CDR3 size: 14 residues. In nucleotides, the CDR3 is TGTGCCAGCAGTTCCCCGACAGGGGCGGAGACCCAGTACTTC. It is translated as CASSSPTGAETQYF.

The chain couples TRBV7-8 to TRBJ1-2; perhaps TRBD1 as D (5 bases). V dropped 4 bases and J dropped 4 bases, with 16 bases sitting between them. The CDR3 length is 15 residues. Germline values: CDR1 SGHVS, CDR2 FQNEAQ. CDR3 protein: CASSSQTEGSYGYTF. In nucleotides, the CDR3 is TGTGCCAGCAGCTCTCAGACAGAAGGGAGCTATGGCTACACCTTC.

The rearrangement joins TRBV10-1 to TRBJ2-7, with D maybe TRBD1 (6 bases). The CDR3 contains 15 residues. V was clipped by 3 bases and J by 5 bases, with 17 bases between them. The germline gives CDR1 WNHNN, CDR2 SYGVQD (reference sequence). The CDR3 reads CASSDAQTGVHEQYF. The CDR3 DNA reads TGCGCCAGCAGTGATGCGCAGACAGGCGTCCACGAGCAGTACTTC.

The chain joins TRBV2 to TRBJ1-1; D possibly corresponds to TRBD1 (6 bases). Per the germline V gene, CDR1 is SNHLY and CDR2 is FYNNEI. Deletions cut 7 bases from V and 1 base from J, with 22 bases between. This CDR3 has 17 residues. The CDR3 spells CASTVREGGRWNTEAFF. The CDR3 DNA reads TGTGCCAGCACCGTGAGAGAGGGGGGCCGTTGGAACACTGAAGCTTTCTTT.

The chain joins TRBV7-8 to TRBJ2-7, with a weak D call TRBD2 (5 bases). Germline CDR1 and CDR2: SGHVS and FQNEAQ. The CDR3 is made up of 16 amino acids. Trimming removed 1 base from V and 1 base from J, with 14 bases in between. The CDR3 loop reads CASSLGMNPGSYEQYF. CDR3 DNA sequence: TGTGCCAGCAGCTTAGGAATGAATCCGGGGTCCTACGAGCAGTACTTC.

Note on this clone: The same CDR3 can be traced to other DNA sequences in this sample. This chain links TRBV7-9 with TRBJ2-1; weak D call: TRBD1 (6 bases). The CDR3 length is 14 residues. The germline V and J ends were trimmed by 3 bases and 1 base, with 7 bases remaining between them. Germline CDR1 SEHNR, CDR2 FQNEAQ (reference sequence). The CDR3 loop is CASSLQGSYNEQFF. In nucleotides, the CDR3 is TGTGCCAGCAGCTTGCAGGGGTCCTACAATGAGCAGTTCTTC.

The rearrangement joins TRBV7-9 to TRBJ2-3, with D tentatively TRBD1 or TRBD2 (5 bases each). The CDR3 contains 13 residues. In germline, CDR1 is SEHNR, CDR2 FQNEAQ (reference sequence). Trimming left V 1 base short and J 11 bases short, with 13 bases between. The CDR3 loop is CASSLEGTLGQYF. CDR3 sequence (DNA): TGTGCCAGCAGCTTAGAGGGGACCCTGGGGCAGTATTTT.

This clone has just a few counts. Mismatch with germline at one junction end may stem from a read error. The rearrangement uses TRBV7-9 and TRBJ2-7, with TRBD2 matching 10 bases. There are 14 residues in the CDR3. Germline values: CDR1 SEHNR, CDR2 FQNEAQ (reference sequence). Written as DNA, the CDR3 is TGTGCCAGCAGCCTAGCGGGGGCACTACGCGAGCAGTACTTC. This translates into CASSLAGALREQYF.

The chain is built from TRBV19 and TRBJ2-7; 8 bases align to TRBD1. This CDR3 has 14 residues. Trimming took 2 bases from V and 5 from J; bases not matched to a gene: 5. Germline V lookup: CDR1 LNHDA, CDR2 SQIVND (reference sequence). In DNA, the CDR3 is TGTGCCAGTAGTATAACAGGGGGTAGGAACGAGCAGTACTTC. It specifies CASSITGGRNEQYF.

About this clone itself: Other DNA sequences within the sample encode an identical CDR3. The rearrangement links TRBV7-6 to TRBJ2-5; maybe TRBD2 (7 bases). V lost 2 bases and J lost 4, with 8 bases in between. Germline V gene lookup returns CDR1 SGHVS and CDR2 FNYEAQ. The CDR3 is 13 amino acids. The DNA of the CDR3 is TGTGCCAGCAGCTTAAGGGGGGGAGAGACCCAGTACTTC. This translates into CASSLRGGETQYF. The full variable domain, completed using reference TRBV7-6 and TRBJ2-5, is GAGVSQSPRYKVTKRGQDVALRCDPISGHVSLYWYRQALGQGPEFLTYFNYEAQQDKSGLPNDRFSAERPEGSISTLTIQRTEQRDSAMYRCASSLRGGETQYFGPGTRLLVL.

The chain has TRBV5-4 and TRBJ2-7, with D possibly TRBD1 on 5 matching bases. V gave up 4 bases and J gave up 1 base, with 18 bases separating them. This CDR3 comprises 16 residues. Germline CDR1 is SGHNT and CDR2 is YYREEE (reference sequence). The CDR3 nucleotides are TGTGCCAGCAGCCGATTAGGGGTCGCGCCTTCCTACGAGCAGTACTTC. Amino acids: CASSRLGVAPSYEQYF.

J is TRBJ2-3 and V is TRBV7-2, with unresolved D. The CDR3 is 17 amino acids. Deletions cut 1 base from V and 2 bases from J, with 16 bases between. CDR1 SGHTA and CDR2 FQGNSA come from the germline V gene. The CDR3 DNA reads TGTGCCAGCAGCTTAGTGTCGGACCCTGGGGACACAGATACGCAGTATTTT. Residues: CASSLVSDPGDTDTQYF.

V gene TRBV6-5 combines with J gene TRBJ1-5; D gene uncertain. The V and J ends lost 2 bases and 3 bases respectively, with 8 bases between them. This CDR3 has 14 residues. Germline values: CDR1 MNHEY, CDR2 SVGAGI. CDR3: CASSYGSDNQPQHF. CDR3 nucleotide sequence: TGTGCCAGCAGTTACGGGTCAGACAATCAGCCCCAGCATTTT.

The CDR3 here is CASSGGTGEWSGELFF. Written as DNA, the CDR3 is TGTGCCAGCAGCGGCGGGACAGGGGAATGGTCCGGGGAGCTGTTTTTT. The V and J genes are TRBV9 and TRBJ2-2; TRBD1 aligns across 10 bases. CDR1 SGDLS and CDR2 YYNGEE come from the germline V gene. CDR3 length: 16 amino acids. With V trimmed by 3 bases and J by 6 bases, 8 bases remained unmatched.

This rearrangement joins TRBV28 to TRBJ1-3; D remains ambiguous. Germline CDR1 MDHEN, CDR2 SYDVKM. This CDR3 is 16 amino acids long. Trimming shortened V by 1 base and J by 0 bases, and 10 bases separated the two germline ends. The CDR3 protein is CASSLYAGISGNTIYF. CDR3 DNA: TGTGCCAGCAGTTTATATGCGGGAATCTCTGGAAACACCATATATTTT.

V and J are TRBV4-3 and TRBJ2-3; D is possibly TRBD2 (6 bases). V was clipped by 0 bases and J by 0 bases, with 7 bases between them. This CDR3 region has 15 residues. Germline lookup yields CDR1 LGHNA and CDR2 YSLEER. For the CDR3, the DNA is TGCGCCAGCAGCCAAGAGCGGGGTAGCACAGATACGCAGTATTTT. Translating gives CASSQERGSTDTQYF.

The J gene is TRBJ2-1, the V gene TRBV4-3; 7 bases are a match to TRBD1. The J segment lost 1 base and the V segment lost 0 bases, leaving 3 bases of the junction unmatched. The CDR3 covers 16 residues. In germline, CDR1 is LGHNA, CDR2 YSLEER. DNA of the CDR3: TGCGCCAGCAGCCAAGATCGGGACAGTTCCTACAATGAGCAGTTCTTC. It yields the protein CASSQDRDSSYNEQFF.

The chain recombines TRBV11-2 with TRBJ2-7, with D possibly being TRBD2 (5 bases). CDR1 and CDR2 from the germline V gene are SGHAT and FQNNGV. The CDR3 is made up of 15 amino acids. The germline V and J ends were trimmed by 0 bases and 0 bases, with 9 bases remaining between them. Here the CDR3 reads CASSLDRSGSYEQYF. In DNA, the CDR3 is TGTGCCAGCAGCTTAGATCGGAGCGGCTCCTACGAGCAGTACTTC.